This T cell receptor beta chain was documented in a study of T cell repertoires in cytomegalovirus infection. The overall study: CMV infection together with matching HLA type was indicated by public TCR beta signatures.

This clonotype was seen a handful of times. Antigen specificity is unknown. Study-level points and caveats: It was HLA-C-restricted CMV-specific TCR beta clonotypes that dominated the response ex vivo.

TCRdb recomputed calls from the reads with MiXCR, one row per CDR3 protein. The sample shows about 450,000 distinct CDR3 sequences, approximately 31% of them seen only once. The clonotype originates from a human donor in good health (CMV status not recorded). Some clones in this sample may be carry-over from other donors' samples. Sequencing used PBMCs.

The CDR3 bases are TGTGCCATCAGTGAGTCTCAGGGAATCGCCGAGCAGTACTTC. Amino acid sequence: CAISESQGIAEQYF. This rearrangement joins TRBV10-3 to TRBJ2-7, with D possibly TRBD1 on 5 matching bases. This CDR3 region has 14 residues. Germline assignment: CDR1 ENHRY and CDR2 SYGVKD. V lost 0 bases and J lost 6, with 12 bases in between.